This record covers a single T cell receptor beta chain. Its antigen is not known. This CDR3 comprises 13 residues. Trimming took off 4 bases at V and 1 base at J, with 8 bases between the two ends. The germline V gene encodes CDR1 MNHEY and CDR2 SVGAGI. The source of the sample is a study of cytomegalovirus exposure and HLA in healthy donors. Study-level results: Owing to their indistinguishability, certain V segments, notably TRBV6-2 and TRBV6-3, were excluded.

PCR employed 60 Vbeta and 13 Jbeta primers. Measured with immunoSEQ multiplex PCR; TCRdb has only the in-frame clones, and not every one. The sample yields 110,000 to 150,000 clones, roughly 78% seen once. The rearrangement joins TRBV6-5 to TRBJ2-7, with D maybe TRBD2 (6 bases). Material: PBMCs. The TCR was taken from a man aged 18 to 29 in good health and CMV-seropositive. The CDR3 loop is CASSWGESYEQYF. The CDR3 region has the DNA TGTGCCAGCAGTTGGGGGGAGTCCTACGAGCAGTACTTC.